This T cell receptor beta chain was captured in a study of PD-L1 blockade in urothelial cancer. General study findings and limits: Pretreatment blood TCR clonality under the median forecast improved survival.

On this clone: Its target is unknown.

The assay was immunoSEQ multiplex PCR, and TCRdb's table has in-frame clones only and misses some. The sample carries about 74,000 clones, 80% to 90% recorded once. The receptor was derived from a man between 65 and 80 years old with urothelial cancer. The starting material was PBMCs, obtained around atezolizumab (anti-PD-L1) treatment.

The CDR3 spells CASSHRTGTRTDTQYF. The DNA of the CDR3 is TGCGCCAGCAGCCATCGGACAGGGACCCGCACAGATACGCAGTATTTT. The chain combines TRBV4-1 with TRBJ2-3; 8 bases match TRBD1. CDR3 length: 16 amino acids. In germline, CDR1 is MGHRA, CDR2 YSYEKL. V shed 3 bases, J shed 1 base, and the junction held 6 bases outside the gene matches.